Listed here are 16 T cell receptor beta chains from one sample, sequenced in a study of naive and memory T cell subsets (dated by TCRdb to the late 2010s). Receptor libraries were prepared by 5' RACE. The instrument was an Illumina MiSeq. The ligated cDNA was amplified by four rounds of PCR, in which nested alpha and beta constant region primers were used together with the SP2 primer. TCRdb applied fastp at Q25 and MiXCR to the public reads, then kept only in-frame beta chains. For every CDR3 protein sequence, its rows merge into one entry that carries the most common genes and DNA. This sample is represented by tens of thousands of distinct CDR3 sequences; 16% of them were singletons. Of the sample, 2.6% is held by the ten largest clones. Using 3' ligation of a UMI-containing oligonucleotide to TCR cDNA, the study laid out a robust and sensitive protocol to amplify, sequence and analyze TCRs. Source of these receptors: a female donor in good health.

This clonotype was seen a handful of times. V usage is TRBV6-5 and J usage is TRBJ2-5; 7 bases are shared with TRBD1. This CDR3 region has 15 residues. V lost 4 bases and J lost 4; bases outside the gene matches: 9. CDR1 is MNHEY and CDR2 is SVGAGI in the germline V gene. The CDR3 spells CASSFRQGGRETQYF. The CDR3 nucleotides are TGTGCCAGCAGTTTTCGACAGGGTGGTCGAGAGACCCAGTACTTC.

This clonotype was counted only a few times. This chain connects TRBV7-9 to TRBJ2-5, with D possibly being TRBD2 (5 bases). Trimming took 2 bases from V and 2 from J, leaving 12 bases between them. The CDR3 runs to 15 residues. Looked up from germline, CDR1 is SEHNR and CDR2 is FQNEAQ (reference sequence). The CDR3: CASSLSAAGQETQYF. CDR3 DNA: TGTGCCAGCAGCTTATCAGCGGCTGGGCAAGAGACCCAGTACTTC. Full variable domain (remainder filled in from reference TRBV7-9 and TRBJ2-5): DTGVSQNPRHKITKRGQNVTFRCDPISEHNRLYWYRQTLGQGPEFLTYFQNEAQLEKSRLLSDRFSAERPKGSFSTLEIQRTEQGDSAMYLCASSLSAAGQETQYFGPGTRLLVL.

As for this clonotype: A read error may be the cause here, since a much bigger clone is one base away. The rearrangement joins TRBV20-1 to TRBJ1-1, with D possibly matching TRBD1 (6 bases). Germline V gene data show CDR1 as DFQATT and CDR2 as SNEGSKA (reference sequence). V dropped 7 bases and J dropped 4 bases, with 13 bases sitting between them. The CDR3 is made up of 12 amino acids. DNA of the CDR3: TGCAGTGGTCCGGACAGACTCACTGAAGCTTTCTTT. This translates into CSGPDRLTEAFF.

This clonotype was observed at least ten times. V is TRBV7-6 and J is TRBJ2-7; the match to TRBD1 covers 9 bases. V shed 5 bases and J 6 bases; nucleotides not matched to a gene: 2. This CDR3 has 12 amino acids. Germline CDR1 SGHVS, CDR2 FNYEAQ. The CDR3 DNA reads as TGTGCCAGCAGCCCACAGGGGGCCGAGCAGTACTTC. This gives the protein CASSPQGAEQYF.

This clonotype was counted a few times. The rearrangement joins TRBV6-2 or TRBV6-3 to TRBJ2-7; TRBD1 matches 8 bases. CDR1 is MNHEY, CDR2 SVGEGT, per germline. Trimming at V came to 10 bases and at J to 4 bases, leaving 9 bases not matched to a gene. This CDR3 region has 13 residues. The CDR3 bases are TGTGCCACCCACCTCCGGGACAGGTACGAGCAGTACTTC. Amino acid sequence: CATHLRDRYEQYF.

This clonotype came up many times. CDR3 nucleotides: TGTGCCATCAGTGAGTCCGGGGACAGCAATCAGCCCCAGCATTTT. Protein product: CAISESGDSNQPQHF. This chain links TRBV10-3 with TRBJ1-5, with TRBD1 as a possible D gene (5 bases). The germline gives CDR1 ENHRY, CDR2 SYGVKD. The V end lost 0 bases, the J end lost 1 base, and 7 bases lay between the germline ends. The CDR3 contains 15 residues.

This chain joins TRBV2 and TRBJ1-5; 7 nucleotides line up with TRBD1. The CDR3 has 15 amino acids. Germline CDR1 reads SNHLY; CDR2 reads FYNNEI. Germline trimming cut 4 bases from V and 6 bases from J; bases unmatched to any gene: 9. The CDR3 protein is CASSALLTGSQPQHF. The CDR3 DNA reads as TGTGCCAGCAGTGCCCTCTTGACAGGGAGTCAGCCCCAGCATTTT.

The chain employs TRBV29-1 and TRBJ2-1; D is tentatively TRBD1 or TRBD2 (6 bases each). The length of the CDR3 is 13 residues. Germline loops: CDR1 SQVTM, CDR2 ANQGSEA. V lost 7 bases and J lost 2, with 12 bases in between. The CDR3, as DNA: TGCAGCGCCCGGGGGCTCGCCTACAATGAGCAGTTCTTC. The encoded protein is CSARGLAYNEQFF.

This clonotype was seen at least ten times. V and J are TRBV6-1 and TRBJ2-1; 8 bases line up with TRBD2. Germline V gives CDR1 MNHNS, CDR2 SASEGT. This CDR3 has 16 residues. Unmatched junction bases numbered 10, after V lost 4 bases and J lost 5 bases. DNA of the CDR3: TGTGCCAGCAGTGGAATGGCGGGGGGTGGAAACAATGAGCAGTTCTTC. Translating it yields CASSGMAGGGNNEQFF.

Many counts were recorded for this clonotype. The chain recombines TRBV12-5 with TRBJ1-4, with 11 bases that match TRBD1. The germline gives CDR1 LGHNT, CDR2 FRNRAP. This CDR3 is built from 16 residues. Trimming took 4 bases from V and 3 from J; bases not matched to a gene: 4. This CDR3 reads CASGSGQGAPNEKLFF. In nucleotides, the CDR3 is TGTGCTAGTGGTTCCGGACAGGGGGCCCCTAATGAAAAACTGTTTTTT.

In this sample, this clonotype turned up many times. The J gene is TRBJ2-5, the V gene TRBV20-1; D tentatively fits TRBD1 or TRBD2 (6 bases each). The V gene's germline CDR1 is DFQATT and CDR2 SNEGSKA (reference sequence). The CDR3 totals 12 residues. V was shortened by 3 bases and J by 5 bases, with 10 bases between the two germline ends. CDR3 bases: TGCAGTGCTAGTGGGGGGCTGGAGACCCAGTACTTC. Translated, it gives CSASGGLETQYF.

The rearrangement links TRBV5-8 to TRBJ2-7; 8 bases line up with TRBD1. V shed 3 bases and J 2 bases; nucleotides not matched to a gene: 4. This CDR3 has 14 amino acids. From germline, CDR1 is SGHTS and CDR2 YDEGEE. The CDR3 coding sequence is TGTGCCAGCAGCTCCGACAGGGGAGCCTACGAGCAGTACTTC. Its translation is CASSSDRGAYEQYF.

This clonotype has a handful of counts. This sequence joins TRBV12-3 or TRBV12-4 and TRBJ2-1; the D is unclear. Deletions cut 5 bases from V and 7 bases from J, with 18 bases between. There are 15 residues in the CDR3. CDR3 sequence: CASSPDSTLANEQFF. Here the CDR3 DNA reads TGTGCCAGCAGTCCCGACTCCACGCTCGCGAATGAGCAGTTCTTC.

At least ten counts were recorded for this clonotype. The V gene is TRBV6-2 or TRBV6-3, the J gene TRBJ1-3; no clear D gene. V lost 7 bases and J lost 2, with 9 bases in between. The CDR3 is made up of 13 amino acids. Germline CDR1 reads MNHEY; CDR2 reads SVGEGT. In DNA, the CDR3 is TGTGCCAGCAAAGGAGGTCCTGGAAACACCATATATTTT. Protein product: CASKGGPGNTIYF.

This clonotype was seen ten or more times. The J gene is TRBJ1-2, the V gene TRBV20-1; 7 nucleotides match TRBD1. Germline CDR1 reads DFQATT; CDR2 reads SNEGSKA (reference sequence). There are 13 residues in the CDR3. J was trimmed by 2 bases and V by 1 base; bases with no gene match: 1. The CDR3 DNA reads TGCAGTGCTAGAGCGGGACAGAACTATGGCTACACCTTC. Protein sequence: CSARAGQNYGYTF.

This clonotype is termed medium-sized. The chain is built from TRBV27 and TRBJ2-1, with D tentatively TRBD2 (7 bases). Deletions cut 3 bases from V and 4 bases from J, with 10 bases between. Germline V gene lookup returns CDR1 MNHEY and CDR2 SMNVEV (reference sequence). The CDR3 length is 14 residues. The CDR3 spells CASSFGGPYNEQFF. The CDR3 nucleotides are TGTGCCAGCAGTTTCGGGGGGCCTTACAATGAGCAGTTCTTC.